The 30 T cell receptor beta chains reported below all come from one sample, sequenced in a study of OX40 agonist ivuxolimab in advanced cancers. The library was obtained by the immunoSEQ multiplex PCR assay. TCRdb holds this immuneACCESS table with in-frame rearrangements only. Some clones are missing; in checked studies, unresolved V genes explain under half, and the rest has no known cause. For this sample there are about 77,000 clones; more than 75% appear just once. In total, the top ten clones hold 0.45% to 0.55% of the sample. The sample here was CD4+ or CD8+ T cells sorted from blood, taken in a trial of the OX40 agonist ivuxolimab. Receptor source: an adult with an advanced solid tumor such as melanoma, head and neck, liver or kidney cancer.

The J gene is TRBJ1-2, the V gene TRBV5-6; 8 bases are shared with TRBD1. The junction had 6 bases not matched to a gene; V was cut back by 5 bases and J by 3 bases. This CDR3 comprises 14 residues. Germline CDR1 reads SGHDT; CDR2 reads YYEEEE. CDR3 sequence reads: CASSLDRGYYGYTF. The DNA for the CDR3 is TGTGCCAGCAGTCTTGACAGGGGATACTATGGCTACACCTTC.

This chain links TRBV15 with TRBJ1-1, with a tentative D call TRBD1 (5 bases). The CDR3 sequence is 13 residues long. Per the germline V gene, CDR1 is LNHNV and CDR2 is YYDKDF (reference sequence). Trimming cost V 0 bases and J 7 bases, with 9 bases left between them. The CDR3 DNA follows: TGTGCCACCAGCAGAGATCAGGGCAGTGAAGCTTTCTTT. Its translation: CATSRDQGSEAFF. Combining the CDR3 with reference TRBV15 and TRBJ1-1 gives the whole variable domain DAMVIQNPRYQVTQFGKPVTLSCSQTLNHNVMYWYQQKSSQAPKLLFHYYDKDFNNEADTPDNFQSRRPNTSFCFLDIRSPGLGDTAMYLCATSRDQGSEAFFGQGTRLTVV.

This chain links TRBV11-2 with TRBJ1-5, with D possibly TRBD1 on 6 matching bases. Germline-derived CDR1 and CDR2 are SGHAT and FQNNGV. This CDR3 comprises 14 residues. The V gene lost 3 bases and the J gene lost 7 bases, with 13 bases spanning the gap. The CDR3 is CASSFSGEGQPQHF. As DNA, the CDR3 is TGTGCCAGCAGCTTCTCAGGGGAGGGGCAGCCCCAGCATTTT.

The chain carries TRBV7-2 and TRBJ1-1, with unresolved D. CDR3 length equals 10 residues. Germline V CDR1 and CDR2: SGHTA, FQGNSA. V was clipped by 0 bases and J by 7 bases, with 0 bases between them. CDR3 amino acids: CASSLAEAFF. Here the CDR3 DNA reads TGTGCCAGCAGCTTAGCTGAAGCTTTCTTT. Based on the CDR3 plus reference TRBV7-2 and TRBJ1-1, the full variable domain is GAGVSQSPSNKVTEKGKDVELRCDPISGHTALYWYRQSLGQGLEFLIYFQGNSAPDKSGLPSDRFSAERTGGSVSTLTIQRTQQEDSAVYLCASSLAEAFFGQGTRLTVV.

This CDR3 is CASSPLQGNTEAFF. CDR3 nucleotides: TGTGCCAGCAGCCCCCTCCAGGGTAACACTGAAGCTTTCTTT. The J gene is TRBJ1-1, the V gene TRBV5-5; the D gene is possibly TRBD1 (5 bases). This CDR3 is 14 amino acids long. Germline CDR1 SGHKS, CDR2 YYEKEE (reference sequence). The V end lost 4 bases, the J end lost 2 bases, and 12 bases lay between the germline ends. The full variable domain, its missing parts supplied by reference TRBV5-5 and TRBJ1-1, is DAGVTQSPTHLIKTRGQQVTLRCSPISGHKSVSWYQQVLGQGPQFIFQYYEKEERGRGNFPDRFSARQFPNYSSELNVNALLLGDSALYLCASSPLQGNTEAFFGQGTRLTVV.

The J gene is TRBJ1-2, the V gene TRBV28, with D uncertain. The CDR3 is 12 amino acids. Between the trimmed V and J ends, which lost 4 bases and 5 bases, there was a span of 8 bases. The germline V gene encodes CDR1 MDHEN and CDR2 SYDVKM. The CDR3 reads CASSSTPYGYTF. CDR3 in DNA: TGTGCCAGCAGTTCTACGCCGTATGGCTACACCTTC.

This clone was seen a few times. The gene calls are TRBV19 and TRBJ1-3, with 7 positions matching TRBD1. Unmatched junction bases numbered 6, after V lost 10 bases and J lost 0 bases. CDR3 length: 14 residues. CDR1 is LNHDA and CDR2 is SQIVND in the germline V gene (reference sequence). The CDR3 spells CATTGQSSGNTIYF. The DNA of the CDR3 is TGTGCCACAACGGGACAGTCCTCTGGAAACACCATATATTTT.

The J gene is TRBJ1-5, the V gene TRBV30; unclear D gene. Germline CDR1 and CDR2: GTSNPN and SVGIG (reference sequence). This CDR3 spans 13 amino acids. V was trimmed by 0 bases and J by 0 bases, leaving 3 bases between them. In nucleotides, the CDR3 is TGTGCCTGGAGTGTGGATAGCAATCAGCCCCAGCATTTT. Residues: CAWSVDSNQPQHF.

This chain links TRBV30 with TRBJ1-4; 8 bases line up with TRBD1. Losses at the gene ends were 3 bases for V and 7 bases for J; bases not matched to a gene: 10. Germline V CDR1 and CDR2: GTSNPN, SVGIG (reference sequence). This CDR3 spans 15 amino acids. The DNA of the CDR3 is TGTGCCTGGAGCCAGACAGGGGCACTGGGTGAAAAACTGTTTTTT. Its translation is CAWSQTGALGEKLFF.

The CDR3 coding sequence is TGTGCCAGTAGTTACCGATTTCAGCCCCAGCATTTT. Translation: CASSYRFQPQHF. The rearrangement joins TRBV19 to TRBJ1-5; D unresolved. The V end was cut by 5 bases, the J end by 6 bases, with 8 bases between. Germline-derived CDR1 and CDR2 are LNHDA and SQIVND (reference sequence). This CDR3 is 12 amino acids long.

This clone was observed a single time. The rearrangement uses TRBV11-2 and TRBJ2-7; D is uncertain. CDR3 size: 13 residues. V was pared by 1 base and J by 7 bases, with 11 bases between. Germline V lookup: CDR1 SGHAT, CDR2 FQNNGV. The CDR3 bases are TGTGCCAGCAGCTTAGCGCGAGCTGGGGAGCAGTACTTC. Translation gives CASSLARAGEQYF.

The chain uses TRBV27 and TRBJ2-7, with 10 bases that match TRBD1. This CDR3 has 14 amino acids. V dropped 7 bases and J dropped 5; count of bases not matched to a gene: 8. The germline CDR1 and CDR2 sequences are MNHEY and SMNVEV (reference sequence). CDR3 in amino acids: CASKSTGGVHEQYF. The CDR3 nucleotides read TGTGCCAGCAAATCGACAGGGGGCGTCCACGAGCAGTACTTC.

The chain recombines TRBV15 with TRBJ1-4, with D tentatively TRBD1 (5 bases). Germline values: CDR1 LNHNV, CDR2 YYDKDF (reference sequence). Trimming shortened V by 3 bases and J by 10 bases, and 15 bases separated the two germline ends. The CDR3 covers 14 residues. The CDR3 DNA reads as TGTGCCACCAGCAGGAGAAAAAACGGGGGAAAACTGTTTTTT. This sequence encodes CATSRRKNGGKLFF.

The chain is built from TRBV5-6 and TRBJ1-1, with unresolved D. V gave up 0 bases and J gave up 3 bases, with 3 bases separating them. Germline lookup yields CDR1 SGHDT and CDR2 YYEEEE. The CDR3 is 12 amino acids. Written as DNA, the CDR3 is TGTGCCAGCAGCTTGGTCGACACTGAAGCTTTCTTT. Translating it yields CASSLVDTEAFF.

This chain uses TRBV7-9 with TRBJ1-2; D unresolved. The CDR3 has 16 amino acids. Trimming removed 3 bases from V and 2 bases from J, with 16 bases in between. Germline V gene sequence: CDR1 SEHNR, CDR2 FQNEAQ (reference sequence). The CDR3 DNA sequence: TGTGCCAGCAGCTTTCCCCCGACCCGAGGGAACTATGGCTACACCTTC. Its protein is CASSFPPTRGNYGYTF.

This chain links TRBV29-1 with TRBJ2-2, with 8 bases identical to TRBD2. Germline assignment: CDR1 SQVTM and CDR2 ANQGSEA. J lost 7 bases, V lost 1 base, and 8 bases had no gene match. This CDR3 comprises 15 residues. In DNA, the CDR3 is TGCAGCGTTGAAGTGGGGACTAGGAATGACGGGGAGCTGTTTTTT. It is translated as CSVEVGTRNDGELFF.

The gene calls are TRBV7-2 and TRBJ2-1; TRBD2 matches 8 bases. The germline CDR1 and CDR2 sequences are SGHTA and FQGNSA. This CDR3 comprises 15 residues. Germline trimming cut 0 bases from V and 9 bases from J; bases unmatched to any gene: 7. DNA for the CDR3: TGTGCCAGCAGCTTAGCGGTGGGGACTAGTGCTGAGCAGTTCTTC. Its translation is CASSLAVGTSAEQFF.

This clone was counted once. The chain carries TRBV2 and TRBJ1-5; TRBD1 might be the D (6 bases). From germline, CDR1 is SNHLY and CDR2 FYNNEI. Trimming removed 0 bases at V and 2 bases at J, with 14 bases between. CDR3 length: 17 residues. Here the CDR3 reads CASSEASGVVGNQPQHF. As DNA, the CDR3 is TGTGCCAGCAGTGAAGCCTCAGGGGTCGTAGGCAATCAGCCCCAGCATTTT.

This rearrangement joins TRBV19 to TRBJ2-5, with D perhaps TRBD2 (6 bases). Germline-derived CDR1 and CDR2 are LNHDA and SQIVND (reference sequence). V was clipped by 9 bases and J by 5 bases, with 19 bases between them. CDR3 size: 14 residues. CDR3 in amino acids: CASSLASALETQYF. In DNA, the CDR3 is TGTGCCAGCTCCCTGGCTAGCGCTCTGGAGACCCAGTACTTC.

This clone was counted a single time. This chain connects TRBV7-2 to TRBJ2-3; D is perhaps TRBD1 (6 bases). This CDR3 is 15 amino acids long. Per the germline V gene, CDR1 is SGHTA and CDR2 is FQGNSA. Trimming took 1 base from V and 8 from J, leaving 16 bases between them. Here the CDR3 reads CASSLVGRGLSTQYF. CDR3 nucleotide sequence: TGTGCCAGCAGCTTAGTAGGCAGGGGTTTAAGTACGCAGTATTTT.

V is TRBV11-2 and J is TRBJ1-2; D uncertain. V was pared by 1 base and J by 2 bases, with 5 bases between. Germline V gene lookup returns CDR1 SGHAT and CDR2 FQNNGV. The CDR3 has 13 residues. The CDR3 loop is CASSLGENYGYTF. CDR3 DNA sequence: TGTGCCAGCAGCTTAGGGGAGAACTATGGCTACACCTTC.

The V call is TRBV5-1, the J call TRBJ1-4, with 12 bases matching TRBD1. Germline V gene data show CDR1 as SGHRS and CDR2 as YFSETQ. V lost 3 bases to trimming and J lost 7 bases; unmatched junction nucleotides: 10. CDR3 length: 17 amino acids. CDR3 in amino acids: CASSWSSGTGGGEKLFF. CDR3 nucleotide sequence: TGCGCCAGCAGCTGGAGCTCCGGGACAGGGGGCGGTGAAAAACTGTTTTTT.

A word on this clone: One end of the junction fails to match germline, which may point to a read error. This chain uses TRBV6-5 with TRBJ1-1; tentatively, D is TRBD1 (6 bases). This CDR3 is 14 amino acids long. Germline V CDR1 and CDR2: MNHEY, SVGAGI. The CDR3 loop reads CASGYQGKGTEAFF. The CDR3 bases are TGTGCCAGCGGTTACCAGGGGAAAGGCACTGAAGCTTTCTTT.

This rearrangement joins TRBV18 to TRBJ1-1, with unresolved D. Germline CDR1 and CDR2: KGHSH and LQKENI. V lost 4 bases and J lost 2, with 5 bases in between. This CDR3 spans 12 amino acids. The CDR3 region is CASSRDNTEAFF. As DNA, the CDR3 is TGTGCCAGCTCACGGGATAACACTGAAGCTTTCTTT.

The chain combines TRBV30 with TRBJ2-2; D gene ambiguous. CDR1 and CDR2 (germline): GTSNPN, SVGIG (reference sequence). V was trimmed by 1 base and J by 2 bases, leaving 8 bases between them. CDR3 length: 14 amino acids. The CDR3 DNA reads as TGTGCCTGGAGTGGGCCCGTAAACACCGGGGAGCTGTTTTTT. Its translation is CAWSGPVNTGELFF.

V is TRBV30 and J is TRBJ1-5, with a tentative D call TRBD1 (5 bases). The V gene's germline CDR1 is GTSNPN and CDR2 SVGIG (reference sequence). Trimming cost V 2 bases and J 0 bases, with 11 bases left between them. The CDR3 length is 15 residues. The CDR3 spells CAWSRTPTSNQPQHF. As DNA, the CDR3 is TGTGCCTGGAGTCGGACACCGACTAGCAATCAGCCCCAGCATTTT.

The chain employs TRBV5-1 and TRBJ1-5; unclear D gene. CDR1 is SGHRS and CDR2 is YFSETQ in the germline V gene. This CDR3 region has 14 residues. Trimming left V 1 base short and J 5 bases short, with 10 bases between. The CDR3 here is CASSLMPADQPQHF. CDR3 coding DNA: TGCGCCAGCAGCTTGATGCCAGCGGATCAGCCCCAGCATTTT.

This chain connects TRBV6-6 to TRBJ1-3; D remains unclear. This CDR3 comprises 14 residues. Deletions cut 6 bases from V and 0 bases from J, with 9 bases between. Germline CDR1 reads MNHNY; CDR2 reads SVGAGI (reference sequence). The CDR3: CASRSLGSGNTIYF. CDR3 DNA: TGTGCCAGCAGGTCCTTAGGCTCTGGAAACACCATATATTTT.

This sequence joins TRBV2 and TRBJ1-2, with D maybe TRBD1 (6 bases). Trimming removed 2 bases at V and 8 bases at J, with 12 bases between. In germline, CDR1 is SNHLY, CDR2 FYNNEI. This CDR3 has 13 residues. CDR3 sequence: CASSERRGGGYTF. The CDR3 region has the DNA TGTGCCAGCAGTGAACGCAGGGGAGGAGGCTACACCTTC.

This clone occurred a few times. V is TRBV19 and J is TRBJ1-2; tentative D call: TRBD1 (5 bases). Per the germline V gene, CDR1 is LNHDA and CDR2 is SQIVND (reference sequence). The CDR3 spans 13 residues. Trimming shortened V by 6 bases and J by 4 bases, and 12 bases separated the two germline ends. CDR3 in amino acids: CASRTGTGYGYTF. DNA for the CDR3: TGTGCCAGTAGAACCGGGACGGGCTATGGCTACACCTTC. The full variable domain, completed using reference TRBV19 and TRBJ1-2, is DGGITQSPKYLFRKEGQNVTLSCEQNLNHDAMYWYRQDPGQGLRLIYYSQIVNDFQKGDIAEGYSVSREKKESFPLTVTSAQKNPTAFYLCASRTGTGYGYTFGSGTRLTVV.